What follows are 5 T cell receptor beta chains derived from one specimen sequenced in a study of yellow fever vaccine responses in identical twins. Using its own MiXCR run on the RT-PCR reads, TCRdb lists one record per CDR3 protein. The table shows about 3,000 distinct CDR3 sequences, with roughly 87% occurring only once. The input for sequencing was T cells from blood (PBMCs), unsorted or a sorted subset (not recorded which), taken before or after yellow fever vaccination (not recorded which). All receptors come from a woman in her late teens or twenties who received the yellow fever vaccine.

V usage is TRBV7-6 and J usage is TRBJ2-1; the D is unclear. This CDR3 comprises 13 residues. Germline loops: CDR1 SGHVS, CDR2 FNYEAQ. Trimming cost V 5 bases and J 3 bases, with 8 bases left between them. The CDR3 is CASSINNYNEQFF. CDR3 sequence (DNA): TGTGCCAGCAGCATAAACAACTACAATGAGCAGTTCTTC.

The CDR3 region is CASSHLQETQYF. The CDR3 bases are TGTGCCAGCTCCCACCTGCAAGAGACCCAGTACTTC. V is TRBV18 and J is TRBJ2-5; unclear D gene. The CDR3 consists of 12 residues. Trimming took 6 bases from V and 2 from J, leaving 7 bases between them. CDR1 and CDR2 from the germline V gene are KGHSH and LQKENI.

This sequence joins TRBV24-1 and TRBJ2-7, with 7 bases aligning to TRBD1. V dropped 3 bases and J dropped 8; count of bases not matched to a gene: 3. This CDR3 is built from 12 residues. Germline CDR1 KGHDR, CDR2 SFDVKD. The CDR3 DNA is TGTGCCACCAGTGATGGGACAGTGAAGCAGTACTTC. Translation gives CATSDGTVKQYF.

The chain links TRBV2 to TRBJ1-6, with D perhaps matching TRBD1 (5 bases). CDR3 length: 13 amino acids. Germline-derived CDR1 and CDR2 are SNHLY and FYNNEI. Deletions cut 0 bases from V and 10 bases from J, with 7 bases between. The chain's CDR3 is CASSEARGSPLHF. The CDR3 DNA follows: TGTGCCAGCAGTGAAGCTAGGGGATCACCCCTCCACTTT.

V and J are TRBV5-6 and TRBJ2-7; 9 bases are shared with TRBD1. With V trimmed by 4 bases and J by 1 base, 6 bases remained unmatched. This CDR3 has 15 residues. Germline assignment: CDR1 SGHDT and CDR2 YYEEEE. The CDR3, as DNA: TGTGCCAGCAGCCGTCTGGACAGGGGATCCTACGAGCAGTACTTC. Translation: CASSRLDRGSYEQYF.